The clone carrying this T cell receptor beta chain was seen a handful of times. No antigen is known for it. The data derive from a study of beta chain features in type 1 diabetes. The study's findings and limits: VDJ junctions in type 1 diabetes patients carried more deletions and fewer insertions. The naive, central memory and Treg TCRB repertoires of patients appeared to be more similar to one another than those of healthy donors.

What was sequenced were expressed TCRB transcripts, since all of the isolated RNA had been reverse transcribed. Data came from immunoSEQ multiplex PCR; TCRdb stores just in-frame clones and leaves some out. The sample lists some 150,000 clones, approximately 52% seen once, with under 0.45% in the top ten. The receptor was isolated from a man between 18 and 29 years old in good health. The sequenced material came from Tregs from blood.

CDR3 DNA: TGCAGCGTTGAAATCCACCGGGGGGACGAGCAGTACTTC. Its protein is CSVEIHRGDEQYF. The chain uses TRBV29-1 and TRBJ2-7; 7 bases fit TRBD2. Unmatched junction bases numbered 6, after V lost 2 bases and J lost 5 bases. CDR1 and CDR2 from the germline V gene are SQVTM and ANQGSEA. The length of the CDR3 is 13 residues.